These 16 T cell receptor beta chains share one sample of origin, sequenced in a study of technical replicates of blood from a few donors. Here immunoSEQ multiplex PCR was the method, and the copy in TCRdb shows in-frame clones only, minus some. The sample records approximately 73,000 clones, 85% to 95% being singletons. The sequenced material came from T cells isolated from PBMCs. Receptors originate from a human donor in good health.

V and J are TRBV29-1 and TRBJ2-3; D perhaps matches TRBD2 (6 bases). V shed 5 bases and J shed 2 bases, with 17 bases lying between them. The CDR3 is 15 amino acids. Germline-derived CDR1 and CDR2 are SQVTM and ANQGSEA. CDR3 in amino acids: CSVIFGSRITDTQYF. CDR3 bases: TGCAGCGTTATATTCGGGAGCAGGATCACAGATACGCAGTATTTT.

The count of this clone is one. The gene calls are TRBV6-5 and TRBJ2-3; 8 bases are a match to TRBD2. V was pared by 10 bases and J by 6 bases, with 15 bases of the junction left unmatched. CDR1 MNHEY and CDR2 SVGAGI come from the germline V gene. The CDR3 runs 15 residues. CDR3 region: CATSTKGLGGDTQYF. CDR3 coding DNA: TGTGCCACTTCAACAAAGGGACTAGGAGGGGATACGCAGTATTTT.

The chain combines TRBV7-9 with TRBJ2-1; weak D call: TRBD2 (5 bases). This CDR3 region has 13 residues. Trimming removed 2 bases from V and 7 bases from J, with 9 bases in between. CDR1 is SEHNR and CDR2 is FQNEAQ in the germline V gene (reference sequence). Here the CDR3 reads CASSLSLANEQFF. CDR3 nucleotides: TGTGCCAGCAGCTTATCCCTAGCAAATGAGCAGTTCTTC.

The rearrangement uses TRBV7-9 and TRBJ1-1; 7 bases match TRBD1. The V gene end was trimmed by 6 bases and the J gene end by 7 bases; junction bases not matched to a gene: 8. Germline lookup yields CDR1 SEHNR and CDR2 FQNEAQ (reference sequence). This CDR3 region has 13 residues. The CDR3 sequence: CASSLTGENEAFF. CDR3 sequence (DNA): TGTGCCAGCAGTTTAACAGGGGAGAATGAAGCTTTCTTT. The full variable domain, its missing parts supplied by reference TRBV7-9 and TRBJ1-1, is DTGVSQNPRHKITKRGQNVTFRCDPISEHNRLYWYRQTLGQGPEFLTYFQNEAQLEKSRLLSDRFSAERPKGSFSTLEIQRTEQGDSAMYLCASSLTGENEAFFGQGTRLTVV.

This clone was detected a few times. V usage is TRBV5-1 and J usage is TRBJ2-7, with TRBD1 matching 7 bases. This CDR3 is built from 14 residues. Germline values: CDR1 SGHRS, CDR2 YFSETQ. The trim removed 4 bases at V and 3 bases at J, leaving 7 bases unmatched. DNA for the CDR3: TGCGCCAGCAGCCTCCGGGACAGACTCTACGAGCAGTACTTC. Translated, it gives CASSLRDRLYEQYF. The complete variable domain, with remaining parts taken from reference TRBV5-1 and TRBJ2-7, reads KAGVTQTPRYLIKTRGQQVTLSCSPISGHRSVSWYQQTPGQGLQFLFEYFSETQRNKGNFPGRFSGRQFSNSRSEMNVSTLELGDSALYLCASSLRDRLYEQYFGPGTRLTVT.

This clone was counted only a few times. The chain has TRBV27 and TRBJ1-1; TRBD1 aligns across 8 bases. This CDR3 contains 15 residues. Germline values: CDR1 MNHEY, CDR2 SMNVEV (reference sequence). V was clipped by 5 bases and J by 1 base; unmatched bases: 6. CDR3 sequence (DNA): TGTGCCAGCAGTCCCTGGACAGGGAGGAACACTGAAGCTTTCTTT. Protein product: CASSPWTGRNTEAFF.

The chain uses TRBV5-8 and TRBJ2-2; D might be TRBD1 (6 bases). Between the trimmed V and J ends, which lost 4 bases and 1 base, there was a span of 11 bases. CDR1 and CDR2 (germline): SGHTS, YDEGEE. The CDR3 has 15 residues. The DNA of the CDR3 is TGTGCCAGCAGCCCGCTCAGGGGGAACACCGGGGAGCTGTTTTTT. Translated: CASSPLRGNTGELFF.

This clone has just one count. The rearrangement links TRBV15 to TRBJ1-3, with D unclear. This CDR3 spans 17 amino acids. Looked up from germline, CDR1 is LNHNV and CDR2 is YYDKDF (reference sequence). V was cut by 4 bases and J by 2 bases, with 18 bases left in between. In nucleotides, the CDR3 is TGTGCCACCAGCACTTATCGTATGGGGAGGACTGGAAACACCATATATTTT. Its protein product is CATSTYRMGRTGNTIYF.

The chain uses TRBV4-2 and TRBJ2-1, with TRBD2 matching over 9 bases. Germline-derived CDR1 and CDR2 are LGHNA and YNFKEQ. J was trimmed by 7 bases and V by 4 bases; bases with no gene match: 8. The CDR3 sequence is 15 residues long. The CDR3 region is CASSLQTGLANEQFF. CDR3 nucleotide sequence: TGTGCCAGCAGCCTACAGACGGGACTAGCTAATGAGCAGTTCTTC.

The chain combines TRBV7-9 with TRBJ2-3; 12 bases are shared with TRBD2. The germline V gene has CDR1 SEHNR and CDR2 FQNEAQ (reference sequence). V was pared by 2 bases and J by 3 bases, with 6 bases of the junction left unmatched. The CDR3 totals 17 residues. The CDR3 sequence: CASSLTLTSGRTDTQYF. The CDR3 DNA is TGTGCCAGCAGCTTAACCTTGACTAGCGGGAGAACAGATACGCAGTATTTT.

The CDR3: CASRGLTDTEAFF. The DNA of the CDR3 is TGTGCCAGCAGGGGGCTAACGGACACTGAAGCTTTCTTT. The chain joins TRBV28 to TRBJ1-1; weak D call: TRBD1 (5 bases). V was cut by 6 bases and J by 3 bases, with 11 bases left in between. The CDR3 length is 13 residues. Germline values: CDR1 MDHEN, CDR2 SYDVKM.

This clone was observed a handful of times. The chain has TRBV11-2 and TRBJ2-7, with 7 nucleotides matching TRBD1. CDR1 is SGHAT, CDR2 FQNNGV, per germline. V shed 5 bases, J shed 3 bases, and the junction held 10 bases outside the gene matches. This CDR3 region has 15 residues. As DNA, the CDR3 is TGTGCCAGCAGCCCAGGGACAGAGGCAGTCTACGAGCAGTACTTC. Protein product: CASSPGTEAVYEQYF. Together with reference TRBV11-2 and TRBJ2-7, the CDR3 gives the full variable domain: EAGVAQSPRYKIIEKRQSVAFWCNPISGHATLYWYQQILGQGPKLLIQFQNNGVVDDSQLPKDRFSAERLKGVDSTLKIQPAKLEDSAVYLCASSPGTEAVYEQYFGPGTRLTVT.

The chain has TRBV2 and TRBJ2-3; 7 positions match TRBD1. With 5 bases clipped from V and 2 bases from J, the junction kept 4 bases outside the gene matches. Per the germline V gene, CDR1 is SNHLY and CDR2 is FYNNEI. The CDR3 consists of 14 residues. DNA of the CDR3: TGTGCCAGCAGTTGGGACAGCTCCACAGATACGCAGTATTTT. Residues: CASSWDSSTDTQYF.

This chain uses TRBV14 with TRBJ1-2, with 12 bases matching TRBD1. Trimming at V came to 3 bases and at J to 4 bases, leaving 3 bases not matched to a gene. The CDR3 length is 15 residues. Germline lookup yields CDR1 SGHDN and CDR2 FVKESK. The CDR3 region is CASSQGTGGFYGYTF. The CDR3 nucleotides are TGTGCCAGCAGCCAGGGGACAGGGGGCTTCTATGGCTACACCTTC.

The chain combines TRBV6-6 with TRBJ2-7; TRBD1 might be the D (6 bases). V lost 4 bases to trimming and J lost 6 bases, with 16 bases between them. The CDR3 totals 14 residues. CDR1 is MNHNY, CDR2 SVGAGI, per germline (reference sequence). The CDR3 sequence: CASSLGTGYPEQYF. CDR3 DNA: TGTGCCAGCAGTTTAGGAACAGGGTATCCCGAGCAGTACTTC.

The rearrangement uses TRBV15 and TRBJ2-1; D unresolved. The CDR3 spans 13 residues. Germline assignment: CDR1 LNHNV and CDR2 YYDKDF (reference sequence). V lost 0 bases and J 5 bases, leaving 5 bases between the germline ends. Here the CDR3 DNA reads TGTGCCACCAGCAGAGATCTTAACAATGAGCAGTTCTTC. Amino acids: CATSRDLNNEQFF.